This passage covers 29 T cell receptor beta chains from one sample sequenced in a study of cytotoxic CD8 clonotypes in ibrutinib-treated CLL. Measured with immunoSEQ multiplex PCR; TCRdb has only the in-frame clones, and not every one. The sample holds 50,000 to 70,000 clones; roughly 50% are singletons and the top ten take more than 20%. This specimen was PBMCs, taken at disease progression, from a patient treated with ibrutinib. The receptors originated from a human donor with chronic lymphocytic leukemia.

This CDR3 is CASSPRGDGGYTF. DNA of the CDR3: TGTGCCAGCTCACCAAGAGGGGACGGTGGCTACACCTTC. The chain has TRBV18 and TRBJ1-2; perhaps TRBD1 as D (5 bases). The CDR3 has 13 amino acids. The germline V and J ends were trimmed by 2 bases and 7 bases, with 11 bases remaining between them. Germline CDR1 KGHSH, CDR2 LQKENI.

V and J are TRBV15 and TRBJ1-5; D is uncertain. CDR3 length: 14 amino acids. The V and J ends lost 3 bases and 1 base respectively, with 7 bases between them. Germline CDR1 and CDR2: LNHNV and YYDKDF (reference sequence). CDR3: CATSRTGSNQPQHF. The CDR3 bases are TGTGCCACCAGCAGGACGGGAAGCAATCAGCCCCAGCATTTT. The full variable domain, with the rest looked up from reference TRBV15 and TRBJ1-5, is DAMVIQNPRYQVTQFGKPVTLSCSQTLNHNVMYWYQQKSSQAPKLLFHYYDKDFNNEADTPDNFQSRRPNTSFCFLDIRSPGLGDTAMYLCATSRTGSNQPQHFGDGTRLSIL.

As to this clone: Different DNA sequences within this sample yield the same CDR3. The chain recombines TRBV6-5 with TRBJ2-7, with D possibly TRBD1 on 6 matching bases. Trimming took 2 bases from V and 2 from J, leaving 10 bases between them. Looked up from germline, CDR1 is MNHEY and CDR2 is SVGAGI. This CDR3 comprises 14 residues. Here the CDR3 reads CASSYRGFAYEQYF. The CDR3 region has the DNA TGTGCCAGCAGTTACAGGGGGTTTGCCTACGAGCAGTACTTC.

This clone was seen more than once but under ten times. For the CDR3, the DNA is TGCGCCAGCAGCCTGGGGTCTGAAGCTTTCTTT. Translating gives CASSLGSEAFF. The V gene is TRBV10-2, the J gene TRBJ1-1; no clear D. CDR1 is WSHSY and CDR2 is SAAADI in the germline V gene. V was shortened by 6 bases and J by 6 bases, with 8 bases between the two germline ends. The CDR3 is 11 residues long.

V and J are TRBV19 and TRBJ1-6; D is ambiguous. The CDR3 has 13 amino acids. Germline lookup yields CDR1 LNHDA and CDR2 SQIVND (reference sequence). V was cut by 5 bases and J by 7 bases, with 9 bases left in between. CDR3: CASSGPGNSPLHF. CDR3 DNA sequence: TGTGCCAGTAGTGGTCCGGGCAATTCACCCCTCCACTTT. The complete variable domain, with remaining parts taken from reference TRBV19 and TRBJ1-6, reads DGGITQSPKYLFRKEGQNVTLSCEQNLNHDAMYWYRQDPGQGLRLIYYSQIVNDFQKGDIAEGYSVSREKKESFPLTVTSAQKNPTAFYLCASSGPGNSPLHFGNGTRLTVT.

Turning to this clone: A read error may account for a junction end that differs from germline. This sequence joins TRBV18 and TRBJ1-2; TRBD1 matches at 9 bases. Germline CDR1 KGHSH, CDR2 LQKENI. The CDR3 has 13 residues. CDR3 residues: CASSPQGAKGYTF. In DNA, the CDR3 is TGTGCCAGCTCCCCACAGGGGGCAAAAGGCTACACCTTC. Combining the CDR3 with reference TRBV18 and TRBJ1-2 gives the whole variable domain NAGVMQNPRHLVRRRGQEARLRCSPMKGHSHVYWYRQLPEEGLKFMVYLQKENIIDESGMPKERFSAEFPKEGPSILRIQQVVRGDSAAYFCASSPQGAKGYTFGSGTRLTVV.

The V gene is TRBV5-1, the J gene TRBJ2-3, with 8 bases lining up with TRBD2. The junction had 12 bases not matched to a gene; V was cut back by 0 bases and J by 3 bases. The CDR3 is 18 amino acids. Germline CDR1 SGHRS, CDR2 YFSETQ. The CDR3 protein is CASSLGGSSGIRTDTQYF. The CDR3 nucleotides are TGCGCCAGCAGCTTGGGGGGGAGTAGCGGGATTCGGACAGATACGCAGTATTTT.

This clone was seen a few times. The rearrangement joins TRBV5-6 to TRBJ1-6; TRBD1 might be the D (5 bases). The CDR3 is 13 amino acids. Germline lookup yields CDR1 SGHDT and CDR2 YYEEEE. V lost 3 bases and J lost 7, with 8 bases in between. The DNA for the CDR3 is TGTGCCAGCAGCTCGAACAGGAATTCACCCCTCCACTTT. Encoded protein: CASSSNRNSPLHF.

The chain is built from TRBV7-2 and TRBJ1-2; D not certain. The CDR3 spans 16 residues. V was clipped by 3 bases and J by 4 bases, with 18 bases between them. Germline CDR1 is SGHTA and CDR2 is FQGNSA. The CDR3 here is CASSLRVFGEGYGYTF. Written as DNA, the CDR3 is TGTGCCAGCAGCTTGAGGGTTTTTGGCGAGGGCTATGGCTACACCTTC.

The J gene is TRBJ1-3, the V gene TRBV29-1; 9 bases are a match to TRBD1. Germline V gene sequence: CDR1 SQVTM, CDR2 ANQGSEA. The CDR3 loop spans 17 amino acids. The trim removed 0 bases at V and 3 bases at J, leaving 9 bases unmatched. CDR3 sequence: CSVEDLRWDRVGNTIYF. CDR3 coding DNA: TGCAGCGTTGAAGATCTTCGGTGGGACAGGGTTGGAAACACCATATATTTT.

The V gene is TRBV4-3, the J gene TRBJ2-3; 7 bases map to TRBD2. This CDR3 has 17 residues. With 2 bases clipped from V and 5 bases from J, the junction kept 13 bases outside the gene matches. Germline CDR1 is LGHNA and CDR2 is YSLEER. In DNA form, the CDR3 reads TGCGCCAGCAGCCAAACTCTCCCCGGGCGCGGGGGAGATACGCAGTATTTT. Protein: CASSQTLPGRGGDTQYF.

The chain links TRBV2 to TRBJ1-1, with D possibly being TRBD1 (5 bases). Per the germline V gene, CDR1 is SNHLY and CDR2 is FYNNEI. The length of the CDR3 is 14 residues. V gave up 6 bases and J gave up 4 bases, with 15 bases separating them. The CDR3 here is CASRRTGLVTEAFF. The CDR3 coding sequence is TGTGCCAGCAGACGAACAGGACTAGTCACTGAAGCTTTCTTT.

V usage is TRBV19 and J usage is TRBJ1-5; D unresolved. Deletions cut 7 bases from V and 1 base from J, with 11 bases between. This CDR3 spans 14 amino acids. Germline values: CDR1 LNHDA, CDR2 SQIVND (reference sequence). CDR3 bases: TGTGCCAGTAACCTGCGCGGGAGCAATCAGCCCCAGCATTTT. Translated, it gives CASNLRGSNQPQHF.

The chain joins TRBV5-1 to TRBJ1-5, with 7 bases aligning to TRBD1. The CDR3 totals 15 residues. The germline gives CDR1 SGHRS, CDR2 YFSETQ. Trimming removed 4 bases from V and 0 bases from J; junction bases left unmatched: 4. CDR3 nucleotide sequence: TGCGCCAGCAGCCTGGGACAGAATAGCAATCAGCCCCAGCATTTT. It codes for CASSLGQNSNQPQHF.

The genes are TRBV30 and TRBJ1-1; the D is unclear. Trimming took off 0 bases at V and 0 bases at J, with 11 bases between the two ends. Germline CDR1 is GTSNPN and CDR2 is SVGIG (reference sequence). This CDR3 is built from 15 residues. In DNA, the CDR3 is TGTGCCTGGAGTGTTGCGGGTTCAGTGAACACTGAAGCTTTCTTT. This encodes CAWSVAGSVNTEAFF.

The chain carries TRBV30 and TRBJ2-7, with unresolved D. The CDR3 extends over 11 amino acids. Germline V gene lookup returns CDR1 GTSNPN and CDR2 SVGIG (reference sequence). The V and J ends lost 8 bases and 2 bases respectively, with 10 bases between them. This chain's CDR3 is CAGSAAYEQYF. The DNA of the CDR3 is TGTGCCGGAAGCGCGGCCTACGAGCAGTACTTC.

The CDR3 reads CSATKQNEQYF. Written as DNA, the CDR3 is TGCAGTGCTACAAAACAGAACGAGCAGTACTTC. V is TRBV20-1 and J is TRBJ2-7; D is ambiguous. The CDR3 runs 11 residues. V was clipped by 4 bases and J by 5 bases, with 9 bases between them. Germline V gives CDR1 DFQATT, CDR2 SNEGSKA (reference sequence).

There are a few counts of this clone. The V gene is TRBV7-6, the J gene TRBJ2-5; D is ambiguous. This CDR3 spans 13 amino acids. Germline CDR1 and CDR2: SGHVS and FNYEAQ. The V end was cut by 2 bases, the J end by 2 bases, with 6 bases between. The CDR3 sequence: CASSLFRQETQYF. CDR3 in DNA: TGTGCCAGCAGCTTATTCCGACAAGAGACCCAGTACTTC. The whole variable domain, remainder taken from reference TRBV7-6 and TRBJ2-5, is GAGVSQSPRYKVTKRGQDVALRCDPISGHVSLYWYRQALGQGPEFLTYFNYEAQQDKSGLPNDRFSAERPEGSISTLTIQRTEQRDSAMYRCASSLFRQETQYFGPGTRLLVL.

The chain employs TRBV5-6 and TRBJ1-1; 8 bases match TRBD1. Germline V gene data show CDR1 as SGHDT and CDR2 as YYEEEE. The CDR3 loop spans 15 amino acids. V trimming: 2 bases; J trimming: 1 base; junction bases outside the gene matches: 4. CDR3 coding DNA: TGTGCCAGCAGCTTCATGGACAGGGCGAACACTGAAGCTTTCTTT. As protein: CASSFMDRANTEAFF.

This clone has a count of ten or more. The chain carries TRBV9 and TRBJ1-2; 7 bases align to TRBD1. This CDR3 has 17 amino acids. Per the germline V gene, CDR1 is SGDLS and CDR2 is YYNGEE. V shed 1 base, J shed 1 base, and the junction held 10 bases outside the gene matches. CDR3 nucleotide sequence: TGTGCCAGCAGCGTAACCCGACAGGGCTGGGGTAACTATGGCTACACCTTC. Protein product: CASSVTRQGWGNYGYTF.

The CDR3 loop is CASSLLQGLGYTF. DNA for the CDR3: TGTGCCAGCAGTTTATTACAGGGACTAGGCTACACCTTC. This rearrangement joins TRBV27 to TRBJ1-2, with TRBD1 as a possible D gene (6 bases). The V end was cut by 1 base, the J end by 8 bases, with 11 bases between. Germline CDR1 and CDR2: MNHEY and SMNVEV (reference sequence). The CDR3 contains 13 residues.

In this sample, this clone turned up a few times. This sequence joins TRBV19 and TRBJ2-1; D remains unclear. CDR3 length: 12 residues. CDR1 is LNHDA, CDR2 SQIVND, per germline (reference sequence). V lost 6 bases and J lost 10, with 13 bases in between. In DNA form, the CDR3 reads TGTGCCAGTAGCCTCACGGAGCACGAGCAGTTCTTC. It is translated as CASSLTEHEQFF.

In DNA, the CDR3 is TGCGCCAGCAGCGCTGACAGTTACCAAGAGACCCAGTACTTC. Translating gives CASSADSYQETQYF. The chain carries TRBV5-1 and TRBJ2-5, with D perhaps matching TRBD1 (5 bases). Germline CDR1 SGHRS, CDR2 YFSETQ. The V end lost 4 bases, the J end lost 0 bases, and 10 bases lay between the germline ends. CDR3 length equals 14 residues.

As DNA, the CDR3 is TGTGCCAGCTCATCCGGACTAGCGGGAGGTACGCTACAAGAGACCCAGTACTTC. This translates into CASSSGLAGGTLQETQYF. The chain joins TRBV18 to TRBJ2-5; 14 nucleotides line up with TRBD2. J was trimmed by 2 bases and V by 5 bases; bases with no gene match: 10. Germline-derived CDR1 and CDR2 are KGHSH and LQKENI. The CDR3 contains 18 residues.

The sample holds one count of this clone. The rearrangement links TRBV7-2 to TRBJ2-2; D is unclear. V dropped 7 bases and J dropped 4 bases, with 10 bases sitting between them. CDR3 length: 13 residues. Germline values: CDR1 SGHTA, CDR2 FQGNSA. DNA of the CDR3: TGTGCCAGCACCCAGGCTCCCACCGGGGAGCTGTTTTTT. Its translation is CASTQAPTGELFF.

J is TRBJ2-7 and V is TRBV10-3; 7 bases are a match to TRBD1. Germline CDR1 and CDR2: ENHRY and SYGVKD. The ends lost 6 bases at V and 3 bases at J; junction bases unmatched: 11. The CDR3 length is 15 residues. The DNA for the CDR3 is TGTGCCATCAGAGAGGAGACAGGGACCGGCTACGAGCAGTACTTC. Amino acid sequence: CAIREETGTGYEQYF.

The chain uses TRBV27 and TRBJ2-3; 7 nucleotides line up with TRBD2. After removal of 5 bases from V and 2 bases from J, the junction contained 13 bases not matched to a gene. This CDR3 contains 17 residues. Looked up from germline, CDR1 is MNHEY and CDR2 is SMNVEV (reference sequence). As DNA, the CDR3 is TGTGCCAGCAGTCTCGAGTTCCTAGCGGACGACACAGATACGCAGTATTTT. Translating it yields CASSLEFLADDTDTQYF.

There are a few counts of this clone. V is TRBV18 and J is TRBJ2-3, with 9 bases aligning to TRBD1. V lost 6 bases and J lost 5; bases outside the gene matches: 6. The CDR3 spans 14 residues. Germline-derived CDR1 and CDR2 are KGHSH and LQKENI. The CDR3 protein is CASSQQGAVDTQYF. As DNA, the CDR3 is TGTGCCAGCTCTCAACAGGGGGCTGTAGATACGCAGTATTTT.

CDR3 region: CSLWTGQGNEQFF. The CDR3 DNA sequence: TGCAGCCTCTGGACAGGGCAAGGCAATGAGCAGTTCTTC. V gene TRBV29-1 combines with J gene TRBJ2-1; TRBD1 aligns across 8 bases. The CDR3 runs to 13 residues. Trimming took 8 bases from V and 6 from J; bases not matched to a gene: 9. CDR1 SQVTM and CDR2 ANQGSEA come from the germline V gene.